Below, 5 T cell receptor beta chains from the same sample are listed, as sequenced in a study of a mutant IDH1 vaccine in newly diagnosed glioma. Sample time point: week 5, during vaccination. Mutant IDH1 20-mer peptide, at 300 ug, made up each vaccine dose, with topical imiquimod. Clones were sequenced by immunoSEQ multiplex PCR, and TCRdb holds only the in-frame ones, with some missing. Counted here are 25,000 to 30,000 clones, roughly 90% occurring once; the ten biggest clones make up roughly 20%. These TCRs' antigens remain unknown. This material consisted of PBMCs, taken from a glioma patient whose treatment included an IDH1 peptide vaccine. The receptors were sampled from a man between 18 and 29 years old with glioma.

The rearrangement uses TRBV30 and TRBJ2-7; D gene unclear. This CDR3 comprises 12 residues. The V end was cut by 2 bases, the J end by 3 bases, with 8 bases between. Germline V gene data show CDR1 as GTSNPN and CDR2 as SVGIG (reference sequence). CDR3 amino acids: CAWSRRYYEQYF. The CDR3 DNA follows: TGTGCCTGGAGTAGAAGATACTACGAGCAGTACTTC.

The rearrangement uses TRBV7-2 and TRBJ1-5; no clear D gene. This CDR3 spans 15 amino acids. Germline-derived CDR1 and CDR2 are SGHTA and FQGNSA. Trimming left V 1 base short and J 4 bases short, with 11 bases between. The CDR3 sequence: CASSLVGVGNQPQHF. The CDR3 DNA is TGTGCCAGCAGCTTAGTTGGGGTCGGAAATCAGCCCCAGCATTTT.

The chain joins TRBV15 to TRBJ2-1, with D hard to call. The V gene lost 0 bases and the J gene lost 4 bases, with 10 bases spanning the gap. The CDR3 covers 15 residues. The germline V gene encodes CDR1 LNHNV and CDR2 YYDKDF (reference sequence). CDR3: CATSRDLSAYNEQFF. The CDR3 region has the DNA TGTGCCACCAGCAGAGATCTAAGCGCTTACAATGAGCAGTTCTTC.

The chain joins TRBV4-1 to TRBJ2-5, with 13 bases aligning to TRBD2. The V gene end was trimmed by 0 bases and the J gene end by 6 bases; junction bases not matched to a gene: 4. CDR3 length equals 16 residues. CDR1 is MGHRA, CDR2 YSYEKL, per germline. In nucleotides, the CDR3 is TGCGCCAGCAGCCAAGATGGGACTAGCGGGACTCAGACCCAGTACTTC. Residues: CASSQDGTSGTQTQYF.

The CDR3 sequence: CASSLGQGERAYEQYF. CDR3 sequence (DNA): TGTGCCAGTAGTTTGGGACAGGGGGAACGGGCGTACGAGCAGTACTTC. V usage is TRBV19 and J usage is TRBJ2-7; 11 bases map to TRBD1. Germline V gene lookup returns CDR1 LNHDA and CDR2 SQIVND (reference sequence). There are 16 residues in the CDR3. V shed 5 bases, J shed 4 bases, and the junction held 10 bases outside the gene matches.